Shown below are 27 T cell receptor beta chains from a single sample sequenced in a study of beta chain features in type 1 diabetes (dated 2018 in TCRdb). Beyond this particular receptor, the publication reports: Type 1 diabetes patients showed a moderate but significant shortening of TCRB CDR3 length in all four CD4+ subsets.

What these receptors recognize is not known. Library preparation was by the immunoSEQ multiplex PCR assay. The entire isolated RNA was reverse transcribed using the High Capacity cDNA Reverse Transcription Kit, and thus expressed TCRB transcripts were sequenced. Imported from immuneACCESS, the table was reduced by TCRdb to in-frame sequences with V and J called. These copies leave out some clones; in studies compared against another copy, an unresolved V gene accounts for under half, and the cause of the remainder is not known. The table for this sample lists about 340,000 clones; around 9% of them were counted only once. Roughly 1% of the sample rests with the top ten. The sample was central memory CD4+ T cells from blood. The receptors were gathered from a man aged 25 to 45 with type 1 diabetes.

The V gene is TRBV2, the J gene TRBJ1-5, with D perhaps TRBD1 (5 bases). The V end was cut by 9 bases, the J end by 10 bases, with 19 bases between. The length of the CDR3 is 13 residues. Germline CDR1 SNHLY, CDR2 FYNNEI. The CDR3 DNA reads TGTGCCAGTTTGGGGGGGGATGAGGGCCCCCAGCATTTT. Translating it yields CASLGGDEGPQHF.

This clone was seen more than once but under ten times. The rearrangement uses TRBV7-6 and TRBJ1-1, with 8 bases lining up with TRBD1. Germline CDR1 SGHVS, CDR2 FNYEAQ. The CDR3 sequence is 15 residues long. The trim removed 6 bases at V and 8 bases at J, leaving 14 bases unmatched. In nucleotides, the CDR3 is TGTGCCAGCAGTCAGTCGGGACAGGTTCTTTCCGAAGCTTTCTTT. Translating it yields CASSQSGQVLSEAFF.

The rearrangement links TRBV6-5 to TRBJ1-2; 7 nucleotides line up with TRBD1. The germline V gene encodes CDR1 MNHEY and CDR2 SVGAGI. This CDR3 has 14 residues. J gave up 7 bases and V 2 bases, and 7 bases lay outside the gene matches. CDR3 in amino acids: CASSYGQESGGYTF. The CDR3 DNA sequence: TGTGCCAGCAGTTACGGACAGGAATCAGGTGGCTACACCTTC.

The sample holds a few counts of this clone. The V call is TRBV18, the J call TRBJ2-7, with TRBD2 identical over 11 bases. The V gene's germline CDR1 is KGHSH and CDR2 LQKENI. The CDR3 spans 14 residues. V was pared by 4 bases and J by 4 bases, with 3 bases of the junction left unmatched. CDR3 sequence reads: CASSLTSGGYEQYF. The CDR3 coding sequence is TGTGCCAGCTCACTAACTAGCGGGGGTTACGAGCAGTACTTC.

V and J are TRBV6-6 and TRBJ1-1; D is undetermined. Trimming pared 6 bases from V and 0 bases from J, leaving 14 bases between. Germline CDR1 is MNHNY and CDR2 is SVGAGI (reference sequence). The CDR3 sequence is 15 residues long. CDR3 sequence: CASRKTGRLNTEAFF. As DNA, the CDR3 is TGTGCCAGCAGAAAAACCGGACGGTTGAACACTGAAGCTTTCTTT.

This clone was picked up many times. The chain uses TRBV7-9 and TRBJ2-3; no definite D call. The CDR3 sequence is 14 residues long. The V gene lost 3 bases and the J gene lost 6 bases, with 13 bases spanning the gap. The germline V gene encodes CDR1 SEHNR and CDR2 FQNEAQ (reference sequence). The CDR3 is CASSFDHSADTQYF. As DNA, the CDR3 is TGTGCCAGCAGCTTTGATCATTCGGCCGATACGCAGTATTTT.

CDR3 nucleotide sequence: TGCGCCAGCAGCCAAGGGGAGTCCGGGACAGGGAGGGAAAAACTGTTTTTT. This gives the protein CASSQGESGTGREKLFF. The chain links TRBV4-3 to TRBJ1-4; 9 nucleotides align to TRBD1. The CDR3 length is 17 residues. Germline loops: CDR1 LGHNA, CDR2 YSLEER. The V segment lost 1 base and the J segment 8 bases; nucleotides outside the gene matches: 11.

This clone was recorded a few times. The chain is built from TRBV6-5 and TRBJ1-2; a weak D match, TRBD1 (6 bases). CDR3 size: 15 residues. Trimming left V 0 bases short and J 0 bases short, with 8 bases between. The germline gives CDR1 MNHEY, CDR2 SVGAGI. The CDR3 loop is CASSYSDSSNYGYTF. The DNA for the CDR3 is TGTGCCAGCAGTTACTCGGACAGCTCTAACTATGGCTACACCTTC.

This clone was counted only a few times. The chain employs TRBV6-1 and TRBJ2-1; a weak D match, TRBD1 (6 bases). The CDR3 contains 13 residues. V lost 7 bases and J lost 5, with 12 bases in between. In germline, CDR1 is MNHNS, CDR2 SASEGT. The CDR3 spells CASKKTGDNEQFF. In nucleotides, the CDR3 is TGTGCCAGCAAGAAGACAGGAGACAATGAGCAGTTCTTC.

This sequence joins TRBV5-1 and TRBJ2-2, with 10 nucleotides matching TRBD2. In germline, CDR1 is SGHRS, CDR2 YFSETQ. Germline trimming cut 0 bases from V and 5 bases from J; bases unmatched to any gene: 7. The CDR3 contains 17 residues. CDR3 sequence reads: CASSLASGGRWTGELFF. The CDR3 DNA reads as TGCGCCAGCAGCTTGGCTAGCGGGGGAAGGTGGACCGGGGAGCTGTTTTTT.

The V and J genes are TRBV9 and TRBJ2-1; 8 bases line up with TRBD2. The V gene's germline CDR1 is SGDLS and CDR2 YYNGEE. This CDR3 is built from 15 residues. With 0 bases clipped from V and 6 bases from J, the junction kept 5 bases outside the gene matches. For the CDR3, the DNA is TGTGCCAGCAGCGTAGTGGCGGGGGGCATCAATGAGCAGTTCTTC. Amino acids: CASSVVAGGINEQFF.

This clone turned up a few times. The chain carries TRBV9 and TRBJ1-2; maybe TRBD1 (5 bases). The ends were cut back, 0 bases at V and 6 bases at J, with 12 bases in the middle. Germline loops: CDR1 SGDLS, CDR2 YYNGEE. This CDR3 region has 14 residues. CDR3 DNA sequence: TGTGCCAGCAGCGTAGATGGCAGGGTCCATGGCTACACCTTC. Translating gives CASSVDGRVHGYTF.

This sequence joins TRBV11-2 and TRBJ1-2; possible D gene TRBD1, 5 bases. Trimming pared 5 bases from V and 6 bases from J, leaving 19 bases between. Germline V CDR1 and CDR2: SGHAT, FQNNGV. This CDR3 region has 15 residues. This CDR3 is CASSRPGGRRNGYTF. The CDR3 DNA sequence: TGTGCCAGCAGCCGACCGGGGGGTAGGAGGAATGGCTACACCTTC.

The chain links TRBV4-3 to TRBJ1-4; no clear D gene. V lost 3 bases and J lost 3, with 11 bases in between. The germline CDR1 and CDR2 sequences are LGHNA and YSLEER. The CDR3 runs 15 residues. CDR3 loop: CASSQTGIANEKLFF. The CDR3 DNA follows: TGCGCCAGCAGCCAGACGGGAATAGCTAATGAAAAACTGTTTTTT.

The sample holds a few counts of this clone. The chain carries TRBV7-2 and TRBJ2-1, with TRBD1 as a possible D gene (5 bases). Trimming took off 1 base at V and 10 bases at J, with 17 bases between the two ends. This CDR3 spans 15 amino acids. Looked up from germline, CDR1 is SGHTA and CDR2 is FQGNSA. CDR3 bases: TGTGCCAGCAGCTTAGTAGGACAAGGATATGGCGAGCAGTTCTTC. It is translated as CASSLVGQGYGEQFF.

The table lists this clone with a few counts. The CDR3 is CATIAGGTDTQYF. CDR3 sequence (DNA): TGTGCCACCATAGCGGGGGGCACAGATACGCAGTATTTT. The rearrangement links TRBV6-5 to TRBJ2-3; the match to TRBD2 covers 9 bases. V was pared by 10 bases and J by 1 base, with 3 bases of the junction left unmatched. This CDR3 comprises 13 residues. Germline lookup yields CDR1 MNHEY and CDR2 SVGAGI.

This chain uses TRBV19 with TRBJ2-1, with 10 positions matching TRBD2. CDR3 size: 15 residues. The germline gives CDR1 LNHDA, CDR2 SQIVND (reference sequence). V was clipped by 6 bases and J by 0 bases; unmatched bases: 2. CDR3 residues: CASRVAGGSYNEQFF. The CDR3 bases are TGTGCCAGTAGAGTAGCGGGGGGCTCCTACAATGAGCAGTTCTTC. Complete variable domain (other parts from reference TRBV19 and TRBJ2-1): DGGITQSPKYLFRKEGQNVTLSCEQNLNHDAMYWYRQDPGQGLRLIYYSQIVNDFQKGDIAEGYSVSREKKESFPLTVTSAQKNPTAFYLCASRVAGGSYNEQFFGPGTRLTVL.

This clone was seen more than once but under ten times. The chain couples TRBV27 to TRBJ1-6; D call uncertain. This CDR3 has 14 amino acids. CDR1 and CDR2 from the germline V gene are MNHEY and SMNVEV (reference sequence). Trimming took 2 bases from V and 8 from J, leaving 10 bases between them. CDR3 sequence: CASSLEVLDSPLHF. The CDR3 DNA is TGTGCCAGCAGTTTAGAGGTTCTGGATTCACCCCTCCACTTT.

In this sample, this clone turned up a few times. The chain has TRBV6-6 and TRBJ2-2; 7 nucleotides match TRBD2. Germline V gene data show CDR1 as MNHNY and CDR2 as SVGAGI (reference sequence). V shed 7 bases and J 3 bases; nucleotides not matched to a gene: 2. This CDR3 has 13 amino acids. The CDR3: CASMGGDTGELFF. The CDR3 bases are TGTGCCAGCATGGGGGGGGACACCGGGGAGCTGTTTTTT.

The chain couples TRBV2 to TRBJ2-7; D gene ambiguous. The CDR3 runs to 11 residues. The V gene's germline CDR1 is SNHLY and CDR2 FYNNEI. Trimming removed 10 bases at V and 5 bases at J, with 12 bases between. CDR3 loop: CATSPRNEQYF. The CDR3 nucleotides read TGTGCCACCTCTCCCCGAAACGAGCAGTACTTC.

This chain links TRBV19 with TRBJ2-7; tentatively, D is TRBD2 (5 bases). Per the germline V gene, CDR1 is LNHDA and CDR2 is SQIVND (reference sequence). Trimming shortened V by 5 bases and J by 8 bases, and 16 bases separated the two germline ends. The CDR3 spans 13 residues. The CDR3 DNA reads TGTGCCAGTAGTCCCTCTGAGGGTAATAAGCAGTACTTC. The encoded protein is CASSPSEGNKQYF.

J is TRBJ2-2 and V is TRBV7-2; tentative D call: TRBD2 (5 bases). The CDR3 covers 13 residues. The V end was cut by 3 bases, the J end by 7 bases, with 9 bases between. The germline gives CDR1 SGHTA, CDR2 FQGNSA. The CDR3 spells CASSFSGFGELFF. The CDR3 DNA reads TGTGCCAGCAGCTTCTCGGGGTTCGGGGAGCTGTTTTTT.

A word on this clone: Its ends do not fully match the called genes, so a read error is possible. CDR3 in amino acids: CASSLNPGGGEQFF. CDR3 nucleotide sequence: TGTGCTAGCAGCTTAAATCCCGGGGGCGGTGAGCAGTTCTTC. This chain connects TRBV7-7 to TRBJ2-1; D may match TRBD1 or TRBD2 (6 bases each). Germline V gene lookup returns CDR1 SSHAT and CDR2 FNYEAQ (reference sequence). The CDR3 spans 14 residues.

The CDR3 loop is CASSSLGGATGELFF. In nucleotides, the CDR3 is TGTGCCAGCAGCTCCCTGGGGGGGGCCACCGGGGAGCTGTTTTTT. The rearrangement joins TRBV11-2 to TRBJ2-2, with D perhaps TRBD2 (7 bases). In germline, CDR1 is SGHAT, CDR2 FQNNGV. This CDR3 spans 15 amino acids. V was cut by 4 bases and J by 4 bases, with 13 bases left in between.

This clone was counted many times. The V gene is TRBV4-1, the J gene TRBJ1-1; TRBD1 agrees at 7 bases. The CDR3 runs 18 residues. Germline CDR1 MGHRA, CDR2 YSYEKL. The trim removed 4 bases at V and 4 bases at J, leaving 18 bases unmatched. CDR3: CASSPTVGRGGESTEAFF. CDR3 coding DNA: TGCGCCAGCAGCCCGACAGTCGGGCGAGGGGGCGAGAGCACTGAAGCTTTCTTT.

The chain recombines TRBV10-1 with TRBJ2-2; D not certain. Trimming cost V 0 bases and J 5 bases, with 10 bases left between them. The CDR3 length is 15 residues. In germline, CDR1 is WNHNN, CDR2 SYGVQD (reference sequence). CDR3 loop: CASSESGMGTGELFF. The CDR3 DNA follows: TGCGCCAGCAGTGAGTCTGGAATGGGAACCGGGGAGCTGTTTTTT.

The chain employs TRBV2 and TRBJ1-4; 7 nucleotides line up with TRBD1. This CDR3 spans 14 amino acids. CDR1 and CDR2 (germline): SNHLY, FYNNEI. V was pared by 4 bases and J by 6 bases, with 5 bases of the junction left unmatched. The CDR3, as DNA: TGTGCCAGCAGTGTTAACAGGGGTCATGAAAAACTGTTTTTT. Translating it yields CASSVNRGHEKLFF.